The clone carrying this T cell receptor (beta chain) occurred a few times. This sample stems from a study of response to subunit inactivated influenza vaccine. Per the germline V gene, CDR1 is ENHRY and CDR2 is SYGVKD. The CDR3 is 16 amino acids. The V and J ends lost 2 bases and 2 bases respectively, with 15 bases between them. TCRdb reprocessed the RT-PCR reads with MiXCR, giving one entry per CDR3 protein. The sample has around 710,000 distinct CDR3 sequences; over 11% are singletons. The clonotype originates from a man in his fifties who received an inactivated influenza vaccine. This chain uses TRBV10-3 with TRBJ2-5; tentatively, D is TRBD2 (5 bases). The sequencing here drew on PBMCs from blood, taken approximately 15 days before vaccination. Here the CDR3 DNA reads TGTGCCATCAGTGAGCGGGGTGCATCTGGTCAAGAGACCCAGTACTTC. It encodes CAISERGASGQETQYF.